Presented here are 29 T cell receptor beta chains from one specimen sequenced in a study of blood T cell repertoires in COVID-19. Method: immunoSEQ multiplex PCR; TCRdb's copy keeps in-frame clones and lacks some. The table includes some 290,000 clones, about 90% detected once. Sequencing was done on a sample of peripheral blood. These receptors were obtained from a woman in her 30s with COVID-19, enrolled during active disease.

V and J are TRBV5-1 and TRBJ2-3; weak D call: TRBD1 (6 bases). The CDR3 spans 15 residues. The germline V gene encodes CDR1 SGHRS and CDR2 YFSETQ. Trimming took 3 bases from V and 1 from J, leaving 12 bases between them. This CDR3 reads CASSYTGPGTDTQYF. CDR3 DNA sequence: TGCGCCAGCAGCTACACAGGGCCAGGCACAGATACGCAGTATTTT.

The chain is built from TRBV9 and TRBJ2-7; unclear D gene. This CDR3 spans 14 amino acids. Germline V CDR1 and CDR2: SGDLS, YYNGEE. The germline V and J ends were trimmed by 3 bases and 3 bases, with 13 bases remaining between them. The CDR3 bases are TGTGCCAGCAGCGCCCCAGGATACGGCTACGAGCAGTACTTC. Translated, it gives CASSAPGYGYEQYF.

CDR3 nucleotides: TGTGCCAGCAGCCCTTTCAGTACGGGGGCTGGAAACACCATATATTTT. Protein product: CASSPFSTGAGNTIYF. The chain links TRBV6-2 or TRBV6-3 to TRBJ1-3; weak D call: TRBD1 (5 bases). Per germline, CDR1 MNHEY and CDR2 SVGEGT. This CDR3 is 16 amino acids long. With 6 bases removed from V and 2 bases from J, the gap between germline ends came to 17 bases.

This clone was counted once. The chain's CDR3 is CASSRGQESNSPLHF. Here the CDR3 DNA reads TGTGCCAGCAGTAGGGGACAGGAGAGTAATTCACCCCTCCACTTT. The gene calls are TRBV2 and TRBJ1-6; 8 bases match TRBD1. With V trimmed by 5 bases and J by 6 bases, 6 bases remained unmatched. This CDR3 spans 15 amino acids. The V gene's germline CDR1 is SNHLY and CDR2 FYNNEI.

CDR3 amino acids: CASRLGLAGGDFF. The CDR3 DNA reads as TGTGCCAGCAGATTGGGACTAGCGGGGGGGGATTTCTTC. The chain links TRBV6-5 to TRBJ2-1, with 16 bases identical to TRBD2. The junction had 6 bases not matched to a gene; V was cut back by 6 bases and J by 16 bases. Germline V gene data show CDR1 as MNHEY and CDR2 as SVGAGI. The CDR3 spans 13 residues.

This clone has a single count. The rearrangement joins TRBV19 to TRBJ1-5, with D possibly being TRBD1 (5 bases). Trimming shortened V by 2 bases and J by 4 bases, and 18 bases separated the two germline ends. Germline CDR1 and CDR2: LNHDA and SQIVND (reference sequence). The CDR3 contains 17 residues. CDR3 nucleotides: TGTGCCAGTAGTATAAGTTCGGGGGGATTGGCAAATCAGCCCCAGCATTTT. Protein: CASSISSGGLANQPQHF. Full variable domain (outside the CDR3, taken from reference TRBV19 and TRBJ1-5): DGGITQSPKYLFRKEGQNVTLSCEQNLNHDAMYWYRQDPGQGLRLIYYSQIVNDFQKGDIAEGYSVSREKKESFPLTVTSAQKNPTAFYLCASSISSGGLANQPQHFGDGTRLSIL.

This chain joins TRBV2 and TRBJ1-4, with 11 nucleotides matching TRBD1. The V and J ends lost 5 bases and 7 bases, in that order; junction bases with no gene match: 6. This CDR3 is 15 amino acids long. Germline-derived CDR1 and CDR2 are SNHLY and FYNNEI. CDR3 nucleotides: TGTGCCAGCAGTCAAACCGGGACAGGGGGTGAAAAACTGTTTTTT. Protein sequence: CASSQTGTGGEKLFF.

The chain has TRBV4-1 and TRBJ2-7; maybe TRBD2 (5 bases). The CDR3 has 18 amino acids. The germline V gene encodes CDR1 MGHRA and CDR2 YSYEKL. V shed 1 base and J shed 3 bases, with 22 bases lying between them. CDR3 region: CASSQAGTASTVIYEQYF. The CDR3 nucleotides read TGCGCCAGCAGCCAAGCGGGAACAGCCTCAACCGTAATCTACGAGCAGTACTTC.

This sequence joins TRBV19 and TRBJ2-1, with 9 bases fitting TRBD2. The V and J ends lost 5 bases and 12 bases, in that order; junction bases with no gene match: 8. CDR3 length equals 13 residues. CDR1 LNHDA and CDR2 SQIVND come from the germline V gene (reference sequence). CDR3 coding DNA: TGTGCCAGTAGTGAGAAGCGGGGGGCTGCGCAGTTCTTC. This codes for CASSEKRGAAQFF.

The chain combines TRBV29-1 with TRBJ2-1; tentatively, D is TRBD2 (5 bases). The germline gives CDR1 SQVTM, CDR2 ANQGSEA. This CDR3 spans 15 amino acids. The ends were cut back, 4 bases at V and 0 bases at J, with 13 bases in the middle. The chain's CDR3 is CSVALDGGSYNEQFF. In nucleotides, the CDR3 is TGCAGCGTTGCCCTGGACGGAGGCTCCTACAATGAGCAGTTCTTC.

The chain combines TRBV30 with TRBJ2-1; 8 bases agree with TRBD2. The CDR3 contains 15 residues. The ends lost 2 bases at V and 7 bases at J; junction bases unmatched: 10. The germline V gene has CDR1 GTSNPN and CDR2 SVGIG (reference sequence). Here the CDR3 DNA reads TGTGCCTGGAGTTTCGGGGGGGGTAGGGTTAATGAGCAGTTCTTC. It specifies CAWSFGGGRVNEQFF.

This chain links TRBV5-5 with TRBJ2-2; 7 bases agree with TRBD2. Germline CDR1 reads SGHKS; CDR2 reads YYEKEE (reference sequence). The CDR3 consists of 15 residues. V was pared by 3 bases and J by 4 bases, with 6 bases of the junction left unmatched. The CDR3 sequence: CASSSGTTRTGELFF. DNA of the CDR3: TGTGCCAGCAGCTCCGGGACTACACGCACCGGGGAGCTGTTTTTT.

This rearrangement joins TRBV27 to TRBJ1-2, with D possibly matching TRBD1 (5 bases). The CDR3 has 14 amino acids. Per germline, CDR1 MNHEY and CDR2 SMNVEV (reference sequence). Trimming took 5 bases from V and 4 from J, leaving 14 bases between them. This chain's CDR3 is CASSPVGEGYGYTF. As DNA, the CDR3 is TGTGCCAGCAGTCCGGTGGGGGAGGGCTATGGCTACACCTTC.

The rearrangement links TRBV13 to TRBJ2-3; D possibly corresponds to TRBD2 (6 bases). Germline-derived CDR1 and CDR2 are PRHDT and FYEKMQ (reference sequence). V lost 2 bases to trimming and J lost 4 bases, with 7 bases between them. CDR3 length equals 13 residues. CDR3 in amino acids: CASSLTSSDTQYF. The CDR3 coding sequence is TGTGCCAGCAGCTTAACTAGCTCAGATACGCAGTATTTT.

The V call is TRBV6-5, the J call TRBJ1-2; D is perhaps TRBD1 (6 bases). The CDR3 sequence is 15 residues long. Germline lookup yields CDR1 MNHEY and CDR2 SVGAGI. V shed 9 bases and J shed 6 bases, with 23 bases lying between them. CDR3 in amino acids: CARKQPRRGAHGYTF. The CDR3 nucleotides are TGTGCCAGGAAACAACCTAGGCGGGGGGCGCATGGCTACACCTTC.

The chain recombines TRBV19 with TRBJ1-1, with TRBD1 identical over 9 bases. Per germline, CDR1 LNHDA and CDR2 SQIVND (reference sequence). Trimming removed 7 bases from V and 0 bases from J; junction bases left unmatched: 12. The CDR3 has 17 residues. The CDR3 DNA is TGTGCCAGTATGAGGGGACAGGGAAACTGGATGAACACTGAAGCTTTCTTT. Translating it yields CASMRGQGNWMNTEAFF. The full variable domain, rest sourced from reference TRBV19 and TRBJ1-1, is DGGITQSPKYLFRKEGQNVTLSCEQNLNHDAMYWYRQDPGQGLRLIYYSQIVNDFQKGDIAEGYSVSREKKESFPLTVTSAQKNPTAFYLCASMRGQGNWMNTEAFFGQGTRLTVV.

This clone was counted once. The chain is built from TRBV6-5 and TRBJ1-2, with D possibly being TRBD1 (5 bases). The CDR3 totals 15 residues. The ends were cut back, 7 bases at V and 2 bases at J, with 17 bases in the middle. Germline V gene sequence: CDR1 MNHEY, CDR2 SVGAGI. The CDR3 DNA reads as TGTGCCAGCACCCAAATCGGGGGTGGGAACTATGGCTACACCTTC. Its translation: CASTQIGGGNYGYTF.

V is TRBV25-1 and J is TRBJ2-7, with 10 nucleotides matching TRBD1. Germline CDR1 MGHDK, CDR2 SYGVNS. CDR3 length: 13 amino acids. J was trimmed by 3 bases and V by 6 bases; bases with no gene match: 2. The CDR3 spells CASSRDRGYEQYF. The CDR3 DNA reads TGTGCCAGCAGCCGGGACAGGGGCTACGAGCAGTACTTC.

The chain joins TRBV6-5 to TRBJ2-3; D is possibly TRBD2 (5 bases). The CDR3 extends over 13 amino acids. CDR1 is MNHEY and CDR2 is SVGAGI in the germline V gene. V was shortened by 8 bases and J by 5 bases, with 14 bases between the two germline ends. DNA for the CDR3: TGTGCCAGCGGGGTCTTGCGGGTAGATACGCAGTATTTT. It encodes CASGVLRVDTQYF.

The chain employs TRBV19 and TRBJ2-7; D is ambiguous. Germline CDR1 is LNHDA and CDR2 is SQIVND (reference sequence). The V end lost 2 bases, the J end lost 3 bases, and 11 bases lay between the germline ends. The CDR3 loop spans 14 amino acids. The CDR3 region is CASSIPRSGYEQYF. The CDR3 nucleotides read TGTGCCAGTAGTATACCCCGGTCGGGCTACGAGCAGTACTTC.

The V call is TRBV4-1, the J call TRBJ2-7, with D unclear. The V gene's germline CDR1 is MGHRA and CDR2 YSYEKL. Trimming stripped 2 bases from V and 4 bases from J, with 15 bases between. The CDR3 contains 15 residues. CDR3 region: CASSQNSQVGYEQYF. CDR3 coding DNA: TGCGCCAGCAGCCAAAATTCGCAGGTTGGGTACGAGCAGTACTTC.

J is TRBJ1-6 and V is TRBV5-6; D ambiguous. This CDR3 comprises 13 residues. Per germline, CDR1 SGHDT and CDR2 YYEEEE. V dropped 2 bases and J dropped 9 bases, with 9 bases sitting between them. CDR3 amino acids: CASSFQAPSPLHF. For the CDR3, the DNA is TGTGCCAGCAGCTTCCAGGCCCCTTCACCCCTCCACTTT.

The chain has TRBV6-5 and TRBJ2-1; D gene unclear. Germline V gene data show CDR1 as MNHEY and CDR2 as SVGAGI. Trimming cost V 2 bases and J 5 bases, with 7 bases left between them. The CDR3 is 13 amino acids. Here the CDR3 reads CASSYPLNNEQFF. CDR3 sequence (DNA): TGTGCCAGCAGTTACCCACTAAACAATGAGCAGTTCTTC.

The CDR3 nucleotides are TGTGCCAGTAGTAACAGGGGGCTTACCGAGCAGTACTTC. It codes for CASSNRGLTEQYF. This chain uses TRBV19 with TRBJ2-7, with 9 positions matching TRBD1. The V and J ends lost 4 bases and 6 bases, in that order; junction bases with no gene match: 4. CDR3 length equals 13 residues. Germline V gene sequence: CDR1 LNHDA, CDR2 SQIVND (reference sequence).

This chain joins TRBV19 and TRBJ1-2, with D possibly being TRBD1 (6 bases). V lost 3 bases and J lost 4, with 15 bases in between. The CDR3 spans 15 residues. Germline CDR1 is LNHDA and CDR2 is SQIVND (reference sequence). CDR3: CASSIQPGTSYGYTF. In DNA form, the CDR3 reads TGTGCCAGTAGTATCCAGCCCGGGACATCCTATGGCTACACCTTC.

This chain's CDR3 is CSATEQGARGYTF. CDR3 DNA: TGCAGTGCTACTGAACAGGGGGCGCGTGGCTACACCTTC. This chain connects TRBV20-1 to TRBJ1-2, with TRBD1 matching over 9 bases. Germline V gives CDR1 DFQATT, CDR2 SNEGSKA (reference sequence). This CDR3 has 13 residues. V lost 4 bases and J lost 7; bases outside the gene matches: 7.

V is TRBV13 and J is TRBJ1-2; 9 bases are shared with TRBD1. The CDR3 length is 15 residues. In germline, CDR1 is PRHDT, CDR2 FYEKMQ (reference sequence). J lost 5 bases, V lost 5 bases, and 9 bases had no gene match. DNA of the CDR3: TGTGCCAGCAGCCCGGGGACAGGGCCAGGTTATGGCTACACCTTC. It yields the protein CASSPGTGPGYGYTF.

The chain has TRBV19 and TRBJ2-1; 11 bases match TRBD2. From germline, CDR1 is LNHDA and CDR2 SQIVND (reference sequence). The J segment lost 3 bases and the V segment lost 7 bases, leaving 11 bases of the junction unmatched. CDR3 length: 17 residues. CDR3 residues: CASKRAPGTSGYNEQFF. The CDR3 DNA follows: TGTGCCAGTAAAAGGGCGCCTGGGACTAGCGGCTACAATGAGCAGTTCTTC.

The V call is TRBV6-5, the J call TRBJ1-5, with a weak D call TRBD1 (5 bases). Trimming shortened V by 0 bases and J by 6 bases, and 9 bases separated the two germline ends. CDR3 length: 14 residues. CDR1 MNHEY and CDR2 SVGAGI come from the germline V gene. Written as DNA, the CDR3 is TGTGCCAGCAGTTACTCGACAGTCGGTCAGCCCCAGCATTTT. Amino acids: CASSYSTVGQPQHF.